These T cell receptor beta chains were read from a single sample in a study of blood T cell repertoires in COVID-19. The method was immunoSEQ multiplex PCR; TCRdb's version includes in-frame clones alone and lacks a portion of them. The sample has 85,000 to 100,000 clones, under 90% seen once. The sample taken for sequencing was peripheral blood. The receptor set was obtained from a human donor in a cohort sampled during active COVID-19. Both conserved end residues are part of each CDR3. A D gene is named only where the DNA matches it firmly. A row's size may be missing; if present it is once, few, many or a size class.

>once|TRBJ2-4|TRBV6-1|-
CASSEFEGGSGLRIQYF
TGTGCCAGCAGTGAATTTGAAGGGGGTTCAGGGCTGCGCATTCAGTACTTC
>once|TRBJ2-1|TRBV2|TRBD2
CASSTPGTSGGAKGANEQFF
TGTGCCAGCAGTACCCCCGGGACTAGCGGGGGGGCCAAGGGGGCTAATGAGCAGTTCTTC
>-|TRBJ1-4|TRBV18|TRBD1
CASSSTGGLNEKLFF
TGTGCCAGCTCATCGACAGGGGGGTTGAATGAAAAACTGTTTTTT
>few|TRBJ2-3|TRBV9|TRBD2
CASSVLGLAATDTQYF
TGTGCCAGCAGCGTTCTCGGACTAGCGGCCACAGATACGCAGTATTTT
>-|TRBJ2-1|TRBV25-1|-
CASSGGHQNEQFF
TGTGCCAGCAGCGGGGGGCACCAAAATGAGCAGTTCTTC
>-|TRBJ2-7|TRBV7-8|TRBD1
CASSNQGALDF
TGTGCCAGCAGTAATCAGGGGGCGCTGGACTTC
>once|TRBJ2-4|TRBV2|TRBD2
CASSAEIAGLRNIQYF
TGTGCCAGCAGCGCCGAAATAGCGGGGTTGAGAAACATTCAGTACTTC
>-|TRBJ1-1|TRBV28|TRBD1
CASSLGQGRRTEAFF
TGTGCCAGCAGTCTTGGACAGGGGAGGCGTACTGAAGCTTTCTTT
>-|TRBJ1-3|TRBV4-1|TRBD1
CASSQEGQGLAGNTIYF
TGCGCCAGCAGCCAAGAAGGACAGGGTTTAGCTGGAAACACCATATATTTT
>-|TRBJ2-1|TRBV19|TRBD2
CASSLPRTSGSNEQFF
TGTGCCAGTAGTCTGCCCCGGACTAGCGGGAGTAATGAGCAGTTCTTC
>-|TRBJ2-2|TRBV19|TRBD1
CASMKQGADTGELFF
TGTGCCAGTATGAAACAGGGGGCCGACACCGGGGAGCTGTTTTTT
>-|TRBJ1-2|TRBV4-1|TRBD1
CASSSGTGANYGYTF
TGCGCCAGCAGCTCCGGGACAGGGGCTAACTATGGCTACACCTTC
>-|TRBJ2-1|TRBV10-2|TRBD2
CASSDPSGTYNEQFF
TGCGCCAGCAGTGACCCTAGCGGGACTTACAATGAGCAGTTCTTC
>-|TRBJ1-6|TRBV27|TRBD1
CASSLLTGSDSPLHF
TGTGCCAGCAGTCTGTTGACAGGGTCGGATTCACCCCTCCACTTT
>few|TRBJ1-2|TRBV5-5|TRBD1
CASSLRQGIGYGYTF
TGTGCCAGCAGCCTGAGACAGGGGATCGGCTATGGCTACACCTTC
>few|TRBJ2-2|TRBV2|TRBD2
CASSEPGTSGMANTGELFF
TGTGCCAGCAGTGAACCGGGGACTAGCGGGATGGCGAACACCGGGGAGCTGTTTTTT
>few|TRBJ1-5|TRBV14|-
CASSQDPGRPQHF
TGTGCCAGCAGCCAAGATCCCGGGAGGCCCCAGCATTTT
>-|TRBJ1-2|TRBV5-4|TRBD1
CASSLAPTGNYGYTF
TGTGCCAGCAGCTTGGCCCCGACAGGGAACTATGGCTACACCTTC
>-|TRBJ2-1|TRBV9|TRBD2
CASSAQTSGGYNEQFF
TGTGCCAGCAGCGCTCAGACTAGCGGGGGCTACAATGAGCAGTTCTTC
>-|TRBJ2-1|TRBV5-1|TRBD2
CASSLSGTTYNEQFF
TGCGCCAGCAGCTTAAGCGGGACCACCTACAATGAGCAGTTCTTC
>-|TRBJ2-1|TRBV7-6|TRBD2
CASSLTSGISNEQFF
TGTGCCAGCAGCTTGACTAGCGGGATAAGCAATGAGCAGTTCTTC
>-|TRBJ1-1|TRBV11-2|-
CASSLQRGPNTEAFF
TGTGCCAGCAGCCTTCAAAGGGGTCCGAACACTGAAGCTTTCTTT
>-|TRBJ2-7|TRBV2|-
CASSEQGWTYEQYF
TGTGCCAGCAGTGAACAGGGTTGGACCTACGAGCAGTACTTC
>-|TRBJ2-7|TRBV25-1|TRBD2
CASSESGLAPYEQYF
TGTGCCAGCAGTGAATCTGGACTAGCCCCCTACGAGCAGTACTTC
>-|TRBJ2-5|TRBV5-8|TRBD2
CATTNLPTSGSGETQYF
TGTGCCACTACCAATCTTCCGACTAGCGGGAGTGGAGAGACCCAGTACTTC
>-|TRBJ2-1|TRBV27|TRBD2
CASSLEGPLAGVRDEQFF
TGTGCCAGCAGTTTAGAGGGGCCATTAGCGGGGGTTAGGGATGAGCAGTTCTTC
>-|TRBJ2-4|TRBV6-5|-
CASTKAGAKNIQYF
TGTGCCAGCACGAAGGCGGGTGCCAAAAACATTCAGTACTTC
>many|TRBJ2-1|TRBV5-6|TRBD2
CASSLKVLAGNNEQFF
TGTGCCAGCAGCCTAAAAGTATTAGCGGGAAACAATGAGCAGTTCTTC
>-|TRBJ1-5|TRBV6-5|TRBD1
CASKNTGQGNQPQHF
TGTGCCAGCAAAAACACGGGACAGGGCAATCAGCCCCAGCATTTT
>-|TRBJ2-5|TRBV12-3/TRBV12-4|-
CASSLAGLKTQYF
TGTGCCAGCAGTTTGGCGGGGCTAAAGACCCAGTACTTC
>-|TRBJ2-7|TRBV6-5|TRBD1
CASTRDRGGYEQYF
TGTGCCAGCACCCGGGACAGGGGGGGCTACGAGCAGTACTTC
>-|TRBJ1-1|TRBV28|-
CASSLSCTEAFF
TGTGCCAGCAGTTTATCATGCACTGAAGCTTTCTTT
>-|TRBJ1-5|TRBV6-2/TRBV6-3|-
CASSTTGGSNQPQHF
TGTGCCAGCAGCACCACCGGGGGGTCAAATCAGCCCCAGCATTTT
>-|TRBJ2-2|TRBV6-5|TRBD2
CASSYEAGANTGELFF
TGTGCCAGCAGTTACGAGGCGGGGGCGAACACCGGGGAGCTGTTTTTT
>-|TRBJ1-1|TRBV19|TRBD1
CASSISGTGGLAEAFF
TGTGCCAGTAGTATCAGCGGGACAGGGGGTCTCGCTGAAGCTTTCTTT
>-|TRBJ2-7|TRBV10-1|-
CASSAGTAEQYF
TGCGCCAGCAGCGCCGGGACTGCTGAGCAGTACTTC
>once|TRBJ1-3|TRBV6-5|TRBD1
CASSYSLTGQENTIYF
TGTGCCAGCAGTTACTCCTTGACAGGGCAAGAGAACACCATATATTTT
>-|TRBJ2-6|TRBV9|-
CASSVDRVFAGANVLTF
TGTGCCAGCAGCGTAGACAGGGTCTTCGCTGGGGCCAACGTCCTGACTTTC
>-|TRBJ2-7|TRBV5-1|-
CASSKQQGNEQYF
TGCGCCAGCAGCAAACAGCAGGGGAACGAGCAGTACTTC
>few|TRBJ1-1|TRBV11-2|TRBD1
CASSLGPLGTGSTEAFF
TGTGCCAGCAGCTTAGGTCCTCTCGGGACAGGGAGCACTGAAGCTTTCTTT
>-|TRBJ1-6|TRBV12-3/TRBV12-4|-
CASRRTGNSPLHF
TGTGCCAGCAGGAGAACAGGAAATTCACCCCTCCACTTT
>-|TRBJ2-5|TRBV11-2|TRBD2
CASSPRVAGVPQETQYF
TGTGCCAGCAGCCCGAGGGTAGCGGGAGTTCCCCAAGAGACCCAGTACTTC
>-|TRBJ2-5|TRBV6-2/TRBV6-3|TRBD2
CASSYTGTKETQYF
TGTGCCAGCAGTTATACCGGGACTAAAGAGACCCAGTACTTC
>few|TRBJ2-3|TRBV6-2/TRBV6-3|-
CASSSGYTDTQYF
TGTGCCAGCAGTTCCGGTTACACAGATACGCAGTATTTT
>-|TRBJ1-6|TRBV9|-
CASSPHYSPLHF
TGTGCCAGCAGCCCCCACTATTCACCCCTCCACTTT
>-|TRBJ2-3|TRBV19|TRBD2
CATRTSGQETDTQYF
TGTGCCACTAGGACTAGCGGACAAGAGACAGATACGCAGTATTTT